Listed below are T cell receptor beta chains from one sample, sequenced in a study of blood T cell repertoires in COVID-19. Method: immunoSEQ multiplex PCR; TCRdb's copy keeps in-frame clones and lacks some. Of about 29,000 clones listed, around 92% are singletons. Sequences were obtained from peripheral blood. The source of these receptors is a human donor in a cohort sampled during active COVID-19. Each CDR3 is given with its conserved first and last residue. The D gene is left open where the match is weak. Not all rows give a size; the values are once, few, many and, for expanded clones, a class.

TRBV30,TRBJ2-5,TRBD1,.,TGTGCCTGGAGCAGGGACAGGGAAGAGACCCAGTACTTC,CAWSRDREETQYF
TRBV3-1/TRBV3-2,TRBJ2-4,.,.,TGTGCCAGCAGCCAATTCTTCGGGACCAAAAACATTCAGTACTTC,CASSQFFGTKNIQYF
TRBV7-2,TRBJ2-7,TRBD1,.,TGTGCCAGCAGCATCACGGGACAGGGGGGATACGAGCAGTACTTC,CASSITGQGGYEQYF
TRBV9,TRBJ1-1,.,.,TGTGCCAGCAGCGTAGTTCAGAGGGCCACTGAAGCTTTCTTT,CASSVVQRATEAFF
TRBV5-1,TRBJ2-1,TRBD2,.,TGCGCCAGCAGCTCAGGACTAGCGGGGGGCAATGAGCAGTTCTTC,CASSSGLAGGNEQFF
TRBV5-4,TRBJ1-3,TRBD1,.,TGTGCCAGCAGCTTAGCGGGACAGGCTGGAAACACCATATATTTT,CASSLAGQAGNTIYF
TRBV5-1,TRBJ2-3,TRBD2,few,TGCGCCAGCAGCGGAGCTTACCGGGCGGGGGGGATTTCAGATACGCAGTATTTT,CASSGAYRAGGISDTQYF
TRBV28,TRBJ2-2,.,.,TGTGCCAGCAGTTTAGGGCAATCCGGGGAGCTGTTTTTT,CASSLGQSGELFF
TRBV29-1,TRBJ2-1,TRBD2,.,TGCAGCGTTGATCGGCCTAGCGGGCATCTTTTTTCCTACAATGAGCAGTTCTTC,CSVDRPSGHLFSYNEQFF
TRBV3-1/TRBV3-2,TRBJ2-2,.,.,TGTGCCAGCAGCCAATCGGGGACATCGAACACCGGGGAGCTGTTTTTT,CASSQSGTSNTGELFF
TRBV19,TRBJ1-5,.,once,TGTGCCAGTAGTCAAGTAACCAGGGGATTCAATCAGCCCCAGCATTTT,CASSQVTRGFNQPQHF
TRBV11-2,TRBJ2-1,.,.,TGTGCCAGCAGCTTAGAGGAGGGTCTTACCCCAGCCCGGTACAATGAGCAGTTCTTC,CASSLEEGLTPARYNEQFF
TRBV28,TRBJ2-3,TRBD1,.,TGTGCCAGCAGTTTTCCGGCGCAGGGGGTTAGCACAGATACGCAGTATTTT,CASSFPAQGVSTDTQYF
TRBV7-8,TRBJ2-1,TRBD1,.,TGTGCCAGCAGCGACCGCGGGACAGGGGGCGCGACGCAGTTCTTC,CASSDRGTGGATQFF
TRBV7-2,TRBJ2-3,.,.,TGTGCCAGCAGCCCTATCCACCGGGATACGCAGTATTTT,CASSPIHRDTQYF
TRBV19,TRBJ2-3,.,.,TGTGCCAGTAGGGCTTGGGGCGCAGATACGCAGTATTTT,CASRAWGADTQYF
TRBV3-1/TRBV3-2,TRBJ1-6,.,.,TGTGCCAGCAGCAGAGGACAGTATAATTCACCCCTCCACTTT,CASSRGQYNSPLHF
TRBV29-1,TRBJ2-1,.,.,TGCAGCGCCGAAGGGGTCCGTTCCTACAATGAGCAGTTCTTC,CSAEGVRSYNEQFF
TRBV30,TRBJ1-2,.,once,TGTGCCTGGACTCCACAGGGAGCCTATGGCTACACCTTC,CAWTPQGAYGYTF
TRBV23-1,TRBJ1-5,TRBD1,once,TGCGCCAGCACCAAAGACAGGGGTCGGTATAGCAATCAGCCCCAGCATTTT,CASTKDRGRYSNQPQHF
TRBV7-2,TRBJ2-1,TRBD1,.,TGTGCCAGCAGCCCATGGACAGGGTCGAATGAGCAGTTCTTC,CASSPWTGSNEQFF
TRBV6-5,TRBJ1-1,.,.,TGTGCCAGCAGCCGCACCGTTGGGCGCACTGAAGCTTTCTTT,CASSRTVGRTEAFF
TRBV5-6,TRBJ1-2,TRBD1,.,TGTGCCAGCAGCCGGCGGGACAGGGGGACTTATGGCTACACCTTC,CASSRRDRGTYGYTF
TRBV9,TRBJ2-7,TRBD1,.,TGTGCCAGCAGCGCAAGTTTAAACTTAGGGACAGGCCTTTACGAGCAGTACTTC,CASSASLNLGTGLYEQYF
TRBV5-1,TRBJ2-2,TRBD2,once,TGCGCCAGCAGCTCAGGACTAGTCGGGAACACCGGGGAGCTGTTTTTT,CASSSGLVGNTGELFF
TRBV5-1,TRBJ1-1,TRBD1,.,TGCGCCAGCAGCTGGGGACAGGCGAACACTGAAGCTTTCTTT,CASSWGQANTEAFF
TRBV28,TRBJ2-5,TRBD2,once,TGTGCCAGCAGCTCCGGACTAGCGGGGGAAGAGACCCAGTACTTC,CASSSGLAGEETQYF
TRBV19,TRBJ2-6,.,.,TGTGCCAGTAGTCTAGGCTCAGGGTCCTCTGGGGCCAACGTCCTGACTTTC,CASSLGSGSSGANVLTF
TRBV3-1/TRBV3-2,TRBJ1-6,TRBD1,.,TGTGCCAGCAGCCTCCAACAGGGGGCGCGGAATTCACCCCTCCACTTT,CASSLQQGARNSPLHF
TRBV3-1/TRBV3-2,TRBJ2-7,.,medium-sized,TGTGCCAGCAGCCAAGACGGGGTGCACAGGGAATCACTCGACTACGAGCAGTACTTC,CASSQDGVHRESLDYEQYF
TRBV5-1,TRBJ2-7,TRBD1,.,TGCGCCAGCAGCACCGGAACAGGGGGTAGGGAGCAGTACTTC,CASSTGTGGREQYF
TRBV19,TRBJ2-7,TRBD2,.,TGTGCCAGTAGTACCACTAGCGGTGGGACCTACGAGCAGTACTTC,CASSTTSGGTYEQYF
TRBV18,TRBJ2-5,TRBD2,.,TGTGCCAGCTCCCCCCCAAGCGGGGATCAAGAGACCCAGTACTTC,CASSPPSGDQETQYF
TRBV9,TRBJ2-2,.,.,TGTGCCAGCAGGGGAGGACCCTCCACCGGGGAGCTGTTTTTT,CASRGGPSTGELFF
TRBV4-1,TRBJ1-2,.,once,TGCGCCAGCAGCCAAGTTGCCACAGGCAACTATGGCTACACCTTC,CASSQVATGNYGYTF
TRBV29-1,TRBJ1-5,TRBD1,.,TGCAGCGTTGGACAGGGGAAGAATCAGCCCCAGCATTTT,CSVGQGKNQPQHF
TRBV20-1,TRBJ2-7,.,.,TGCAGTGCTACATCAGGTCACGAGCAGTACTTC,CSATSGHEQYF
TRBV24-1,TRBJ2-1,TRBD2,.,TGTGCCACCAGTGACCCGACTAGCGGGGGTATCAATGAGCAGTTCTTC,CATSDPTSGGINEQFF
TRBV19,TRBJ2-3,.,.,TGTGCCAGTAGTAGGGGCAGGGGTCCAGATACGCAGTATTTT,CASSRGRGPDTQYF
TRBV6-5,TRBJ2-7,TRBD2,.,TGTGCCAGCAGCGAGGGGCGGGGGGCACCCTACGAGCAGTACTTC,CASSEGRGAPYEQYF
TRBV18,TRBJ2-1,TRBD2,.,TGTGCCAGCTCACCACGGCAAGCGGGGGACAATGAGCAGTTCTTC,CASSPRQAGDNEQFF
TRBV7-9,TRBJ2-3,.,.,TGTGCCAGCAGCTTCCAGGATACGCAGTATTTT,CASSFQDTQYF
TRBV19,TRBJ2-7,TRBD2,.,TGTGCCCCCTCCCCCCCAGAGCGGGGGGGCAGGGAGCAGTACTTC,CAPSPPERGGREQYF
TRBV5-4,TRBJ1-6,TRBD1,.,TGTGCCAGCAGCTCGGGACAGCCAACCTCACCCCTCCACTTT,CASSSGQPTSPLHF
TRBV11-2,TRBJ2-5,.,.,TGTGCCAGCAGCCTTGGGGGGGGGGCGGTCCAAGAGACCCAGTACTTC,CASSLGGGAVQETQYF
TRBV28,TRBJ1-2,TRBD1,.,TGTGCCAGCAGTGGATTGGACAGGGGGGAGGCTAACTATGGCTACACCTTC,CASSGLDRGEANYGYTF
TRBV3-1/TRBV3-2,TRBJ2-1,TRBD2,.,TGTGCCAGCAGCCAGCCACCCGGGACTAGCGGGGGGGCCATCTACAATGAGCAGTTCTTC,CASSQPPGTSGGAIYNEQFF
TRBV10-3,TRBJ2-7,TRBD2,once,TGTGCCATCAGTGAGGAGAGAACTAGCGGGGGGGCGCGGTACGAGCAGTACTTC,CAISEERTSGGARYEQYF
TRBV4-1,TRBJ1-2,.,.,TGCGCCAGCAGCCAAGATAGGACACGAGCTACCTATGGCTACACCTTC,CASSQDRTRATYGYTF
TRBV19,TRBJ2-2,TRBD2,few,TGTGCCAGTAGTCGGACTAGCGGGGGGGCCTTGACCGGGGAGCTGTTTTTT,CASSRTSGGALTGELFF
TRBV11-1,TRBJ2-1,TRBD1,.,TGTGCCAGCAGCCCCAGGGGGAGCTCCTACAATGAGCAGTTCTTC,CASSPRGSSYNEQFF
TRBV9,TRBJ2-2,.,.,TGTGCCAGCAGCGCGGGGAACACCGGGGAGCTGTTTTTT,CASSAGNTGELFF
TRBV7-2,TRBJ2-7,TRBD2,.,TGTGCCAGCAGCCAAAATAGCGGGGGGTCCTACGAGCAGTACTTC,CASSQNSGGSYEQYF
TRBV12-3/TRBV12-4,TRBJ1-4,TRBD1,once,TGTGCCAGCAGTTCGACAGGGTTGGAAAAACTGTTTTTT,CASSSTGLEKLFF
TRBV5-3,TRBJ1-1,.,.,TGTGCCAGAAGCCTAGGTGGGTCCACTGAAGCTTTCTTT,CARSLGGSTEAFF
TRBV29-1,TRBJ1-1,.,.,TGCAGCGTTCGGTTGAGCACTGAAGCTTTCTTT,CSVRLSTEAFF
TRBV14,TRBJ1-5,.,.,TGTGCCAGCAGCCAAGCGGGCAATCAGCCCCAGCATTTT,CASSQAGNQPQHF
TRBV20-1,TRBJ2-3,.,.,TGCAGTGCTAGTTGGCTGTACACAGATACGCAGTATTTT,CSASWLYTDTQYF
TRBV7-9,TRBJ2-5,.,.,TGTGCCAGCAGCTTAAATGGGAGAGAGACCCAGTACTTC,CASSLNGRETQYF